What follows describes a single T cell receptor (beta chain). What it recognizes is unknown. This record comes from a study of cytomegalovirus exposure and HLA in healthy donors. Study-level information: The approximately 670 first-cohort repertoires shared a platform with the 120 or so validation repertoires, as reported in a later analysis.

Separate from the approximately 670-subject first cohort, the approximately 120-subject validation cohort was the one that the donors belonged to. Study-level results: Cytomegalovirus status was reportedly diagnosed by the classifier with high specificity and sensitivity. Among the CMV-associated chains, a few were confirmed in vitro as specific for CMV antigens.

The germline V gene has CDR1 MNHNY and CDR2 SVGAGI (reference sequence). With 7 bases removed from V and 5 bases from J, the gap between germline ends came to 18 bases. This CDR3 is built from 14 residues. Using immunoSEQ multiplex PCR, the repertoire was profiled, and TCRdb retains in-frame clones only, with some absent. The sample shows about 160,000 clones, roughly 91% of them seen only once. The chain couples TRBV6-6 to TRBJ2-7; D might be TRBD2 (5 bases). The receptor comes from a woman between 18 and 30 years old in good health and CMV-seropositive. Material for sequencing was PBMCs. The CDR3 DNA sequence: TGTGCCAGCACCCCCCGCCCCGCGGGCGACGAGCAGTACTTC. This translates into CASTPRPAGDEQYF.